Ten or more counts support the clone carrying this T cell receptor (beta chain). The CDR3 end falls 3 residues outside the read, so it is completed with the germline J gene. The data belong to a study of T cell clonality in common variable immunodeficiency. Here immunoSEQ multiplex PCR was the method, and the copy in TCRdb shows in-frame clones only, minus some. The specimen has some 60,000 clones, none found just once. Trimming took 1 base from V and 8 from J; bases not matched to a gene: 15. Germline-derived CDR1 and CDR2 are LGHNA and YNFKEQ. This CDR3 has 19 amino acids. Sequenced input: peripheral blood mononuclear cells. The J gene is TRBJ2-1, the V gene TRBV4-2, with 12 bases fitting TRBD2. The receptor comes from a person between 18 and 75 years old in good health. CDR3 sequence: CASSQGGGLAGYSSDEQFF. CDR3 DNA (partial): TGTGCCAGCAGCCAAGGCGGAGGACTAGCGGGATATTCTTCGGATGAG.